A selection of T cell receptor beta chains follows, all from one sample in a study of cytomegalovirus exposure and HLA in healthy donors. Here immunoSEQ multiplex PCR was the method, and the copy in TCRdb shows in-frame clones only, minus some. The table shows around 210,000 clones, with about three quarters occurring only once. The material sequenced was PBMCs. Source of these receptors: a boy aged 5 to 17 in good health and CMV-seronegative. CDR3s include the opening cysteine and the closing phenylalanine or tryptophan. Each record gives: V gene, clone size, J gene, D gene, CDR3 protein, CDR3 DNA. A D gene is named only where the DNA matches it firmly. For some rows the clone size is stated as once, few or many, or as a class when expanded; others skip it.

v_gene: TRBV6-1; abundance: NA; j_gene: TRBJ1-1; d_gene: TRBD1; CDR3aa: CASSESRGVGAFF; CDR3nt: TGTGCCAGCAGTGAAAGCAGGGGGGTAGGAGCTTTCTTT
v_gene: TRBV27; abundance: NA; j_gene: TRBJ1-4; d_gene: NA; CDR3aa: CASSSPGRASANEKLFF; CDR3nt: TGTGCCAGCAGTTCGCCGGGCAGGGCATCTGCTAATGAAAAACTGTTTTTT
v_gene: TRBV5-4; abundance: NA; j_gene: TRBJ2-3; d_gene: TRBD2; CDR3aa: CASSTGLAGGDTQYF; CDR3nt: TGTGCCAGCAGCACAGGACTAGCTGGAGGGGATACGCAGTATTTT
v_gene: TRBV6-5; abundance: NA; j_gene: TRBJ1-1; d_gene: NA; CDR3aa: CASSYGAGLNTEAFF; CDR3nt: TGTGCCAGCAGTTATGGGGCAGGGCTGAACACTGAAGCTTTCTTT
v_gene: TRBV5-4; abundance: NA; j_gene: TRBJ2-5; d_gene: NA; CDR3aa: CASSFKDSQETQYF; CDR3nt: TGTGCCAGCAGCTTTAAGGACAGCCAAGAGACCCAGTACTTC
v_gene: TRBV5-6; abundance: NA; j_gene: TRBJ2-7; d_gene: TRBD2; CDR3aa: CASSEGLAHSYEQYF; CDR3nt: TGTGCCAGCAGCGAGGGACTAGCGCACTCCTACGAGCAGTACTTC
v_gene: TRBV29-1; abundance: NA; j_gene: TRBJ1-1; d_gene: TRBD1; CDR3aa: CSVETGGKNTEAFF; CDR3nt: TGCAGCGTTGAAACAGGGGGGAAGAACACTGAAGCTTTCTTT
v_gene: TRBV10-1; abundance: NA; j_gene: TRBJ2-5; d_gene: NA; CDR3aa: CARGTRNQETQYF; CDR3nt: TGCGCCAGAGGGACACGGAACCAAGAGACCCAGTACTTC
v_gene: TRBV5-6; abundance: NA; j_gene: TRBJ2-5; d_gene: TRBD2; CDR3aa: CASSSLAGGPTQETQYF; CDR3nt: TGTGCCAGCAGCTCTCTAGCGGGAGGGCCTACCCAAGAGACCCAGTACTTC
v_gene: TRBV6-1; abundance: NA; j_gene: TRBJ2-7; d_gene: TRBD1; CDR3aa: CASKRTGDSYEQYF; CDR3nt: TGTGCCAGCAAGAGGACAGGTGATTCCTACGAGCAGTACTTC
v_gene: TRBV29-1; abundance: NA; j_gene: TRBJ1-1; d_gene: TRBD1; CDR3aa: CSVGDRRNTEAFF; CDR3nt: TGCAGCGTTGGGGACAGGCGAAACACTGAAGCTTTCTTT
v_gene: TRBV23-1; abundance: NA; j_gene: TRBJ1-2; d_gene: TRBD1; CDR3aa: CASSQSGTGDYGYTF; CDR3nt: TGCGCCAGCAGTCAGTCCGGGACAGGCGACTATGGCTACACCTTC
v_gene: TRBV2; abundance: once; j_gene: TRBJ1-3; d_gene: NA; CDR3aa: CASINSGNTIYF; CDR3nt: TGTGCCAGCATCAACTCTGGAAACACCATATATTTT
v_gene: TRBV11-2; abundance: once; j_gene: TRBJ1-2; d_gene: TRBD1; CDR3aa: CASSLTRGGQGALGYTF; CDR3nt: TGTGCCAGCAGCTTAACTAGGGGTGGACAGGGGGCGCTTGGCTACACCTTC
v_gene: TRBV11-2; abundance: NA; j_gene: TRBJ2-1; d_gene: TRBD2; CDR3aa: CASGRDSGNNEQFF; CDR3nt: TGTGCCAGCGGTCGAGATAGCGGGAACAATGAGCAGTTCTTC
v_gene: TRBV9; abundance: NA; j_gene: TRBJ2-1; d_gene: TRBD1; CDR3aa: CASSADRQGAYNEQFF; CDR3nt: TGTGCCAGCAGCGCGGACCGACAGGGGGCTTACAATGAGCAGTTCTTC
v_gene: TRBV2; abundance: few; j_gene: TRBJ1-2; d_gene: NA; CDR3aa: CASSERGNGYTF; CDR3nt: TGTGCCAGCAGTGAACGGGGGAATGGCTACACCTTC
v_gene: TRBV7-3; abundance: once; j_gene: TRBJ1-6; d_gene: NA; CDR3aa: CASSLSHSLNSPLHF; CDR3nt: TGTGCCAGCAGCTTATCTCACAGCCTAAATTCACCCCTCCACTTT
v_gene: TRBV6-1; abundance: NA; j_gene: TRBJ1-2; d_gene: NA; CDR3aa: CASKIVKGEGNGYTF; CDR3nt: TGTGCCAGCAAAATCGTTAAGGGGGAAGGAAATGGCTACACCTTC
v_gene: TRBV6-1; abundance: NA; j_gene: TRBJ2-7; d_gene: NA; CDR3aa: CASSLIGQSYEQYF; CDR3nt: TGTGCCAGCAGTTTAATTGGACAGTCCTACGAGCAGTACTTC
v_gene: TRBV7-9; abundance: NA; j_gene: TRBJ2-7; d_gene: TRBD1; CDR3aa: CASSLRQGSYEQYF; CDR3nt: TGTGCCAGCAGCTTACGACAGGGCTCCTACGAGCAGTACTTC
v_gene: TRBV29-1; abundance: NA; j_gene: TRBJ2-3; d_gene: NA; CDR3aa: CSAGIFSTDTQYF; CDR3nt: TGCAGCGCAGGAATCTTTAGCACAGATACGCAGTATTTT
v_gene: TRBV5-1; abundance: NA; j_gene: TRBJ2-2; d_gene: NA; CDR3aa: CASSFDGTNTGELFF; CDR3nt: TGCGCCAGCAGCTTTGACGGGACGAACACCGGGGAGCTGTTTTTT
v_gene: TRBV4-1; abundance: NA; j_gene: TRBJ1-3; d_gene: TRBD1; CDR3aa: CASSQGQGAGNTIYF; CDR3nt: TGCGCCAGCAGCCAAGGACAGGGGGCCGGAAACACCATATATTTT
v_gene: TRBV28; abundance: NA; j_gene: TRBJ2-7; d_gene: TRBD2; CDR3aa: CASSSGGPVGGYF; CDR3nt: TGTGCCAGCAGTTCGGGGGGGCCGGTCGGTGGGTACTTC
v_gene: TRBV18; abundance: NA; j_gene: TRBJ2-7; d_gene: TRBD1; CDR3aa: CASSPRQGISEQYF; CDR3nt: TGTGCCAGCTCACCTAGACAGGGTATCAGTGAGCAGTACTTC
v_gene: TRBV6-6; abundance: NA; j_gene: TRBJ2-7; d_gene: NA; CDR3aa: CASSYLQGGVYEQYF; CDR3nt: TGTGCCAGCAGTTACCTCCAAGGCGGGGTTTACGAGCAGTACTTC
v_gene: TRBV7-2; abundance: NA; j_gene: TRBJ2-2; d_gene: TRBD2; CDR3aa: CASSLLLSGRAGELFF; CDR3nt: TGTGCCAGCAGCCTTTTACTGTCGGGGAGGGCCGGGGAGCTGTTTTTT
v_gene: TRBV7-9; abundance: NA; j_gene: TRBJ2-5; d_gene: TRBD2; CDR3aa: CASSLGGAGGQETQYF; CDR3nt: TGTGCCAGCAGCTTAGGAGGAGCGGGGGGGCAAGAGACCCAGTACTTC
v_gene: TRBV2; abundance: few; j_gene: TRBJ1-1; d_gene: NA; CDR3aa: CASSVGLNTEAFF; CDR3nt: TGTGCCAGCAGTGTTGGGCTGAACACTGAAGCTTTCTTT
v_gene: TRBV5-4; abundance: NA; j_gene: TRBJ1-5; d_gene: TRBD1; CDR3aa: CASSVGGTVNQPQHF; CDR3nt: TGTGCCAGCAGCGTAGGGGGGACAGTCAATCAGCCCCAGCATTTT